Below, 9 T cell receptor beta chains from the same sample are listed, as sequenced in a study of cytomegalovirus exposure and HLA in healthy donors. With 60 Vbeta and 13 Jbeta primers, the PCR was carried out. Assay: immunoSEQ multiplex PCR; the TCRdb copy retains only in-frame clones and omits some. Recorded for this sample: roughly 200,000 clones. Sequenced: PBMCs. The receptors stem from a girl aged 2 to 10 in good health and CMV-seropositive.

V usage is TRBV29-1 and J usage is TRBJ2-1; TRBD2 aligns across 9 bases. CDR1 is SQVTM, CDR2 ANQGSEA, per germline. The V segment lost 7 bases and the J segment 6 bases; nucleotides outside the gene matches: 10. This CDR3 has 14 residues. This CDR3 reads CSALNGLASNEQFF. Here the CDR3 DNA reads TGCAGCGCCCTGAACGGACTAGCGAGCAATGAGCAGTTCTTC.

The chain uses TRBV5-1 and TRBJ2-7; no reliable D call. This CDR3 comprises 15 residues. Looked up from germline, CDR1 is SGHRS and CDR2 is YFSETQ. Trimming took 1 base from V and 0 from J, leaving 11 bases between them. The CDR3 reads CASSLSGSASYEQYF. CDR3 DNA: TGCGCCAGCAGCTTGTCCGGGTCAGCCTCCTACGAGCAGTACTTC. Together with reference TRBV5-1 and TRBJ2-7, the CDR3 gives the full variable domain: KAGVTQTPRYLIKTRGQQVTLSCSPISGHRSVSWYQQTPGQGLQFLFEYFSETQRNKGNFPGRFSGRQFSNSRSEMNVSTLELGDSALYLCASSLSGSASYEQYFGPGTRLTVT.

This chain's CDR3 is CASKGQALSEAFF. CDR3 coding DNA: TGTGCCAGCAAGGGGCAGGCCCTTTCTGAAGCTTTCTTT. V gene TRBV27 combines with J gene TRBJ1-1; possible D gene TRBD1, 5 bases. Germline CDR1 reads MNHEY; CDR2 reads SMNVEV (reference sequence). The CDR3 runs 13 residues. Deletions cut 7 bases from V and 6 bases from J, with 15 bases between.

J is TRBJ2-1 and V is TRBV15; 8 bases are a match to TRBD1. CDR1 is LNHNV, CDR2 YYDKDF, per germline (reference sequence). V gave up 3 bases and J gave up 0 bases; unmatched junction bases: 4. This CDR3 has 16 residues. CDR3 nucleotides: TGTGCCACCAGCAGGGGCACAGGGGGCTCCTACAATGAGCAGTTCTTC. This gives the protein CATSRGTGGSYNEQFF.

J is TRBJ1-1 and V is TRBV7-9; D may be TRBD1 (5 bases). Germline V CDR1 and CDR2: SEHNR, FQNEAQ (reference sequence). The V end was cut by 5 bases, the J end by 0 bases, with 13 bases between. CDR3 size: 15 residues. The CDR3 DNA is TGTGCCAGCAGCCGCCCGACAGATATGAACACTGAAGCTTTCTTT. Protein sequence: CASSRPTDMNTEAFF.

CDR3 nucleotide sequence: TGTGCCACCAGCAGAAAACTCCCCGGGACAGGGGTGCGGGGCTACACCTTC. It specifies CATSRKLPGTGVRGYTF. This chain uses TRBV15 with TRBJ1-2; 10 nucleotides agree with TRBD1. CDR1 is LNHNV, CDR2 YYDKDF, per germline (reference sequence). CDR3 length equals 17 residues. V was clipped by 2 bases and J by 8 bases; unmatched bases: 14. Looking up the rest from reference TRBV15 and TRBJ1-2 gives the full variable domain: DAMVIQNPRYQVTQFGKPVTLSCSQTLNHNVMYWYQQKSSQAPKLLFHYYDKDFNNEADTPDNFQSRRPNTSFCFLDIRSPGLGDTAMYLCATSRKLPGTGVRGYTFGSGTRLTVV.

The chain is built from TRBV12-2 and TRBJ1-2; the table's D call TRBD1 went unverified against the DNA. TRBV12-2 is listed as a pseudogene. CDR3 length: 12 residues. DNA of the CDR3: TGTGCAAGTCTGGGCTCCCGCTATGGCTACACCTTC. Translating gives CASLGSRYGYTF.

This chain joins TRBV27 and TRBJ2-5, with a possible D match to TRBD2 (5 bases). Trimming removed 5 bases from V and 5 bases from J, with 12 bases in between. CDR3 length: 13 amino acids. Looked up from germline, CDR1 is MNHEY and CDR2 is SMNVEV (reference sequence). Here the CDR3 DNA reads TGTGCCAGCAGTATACAACCGGGGGAGACCCAGTACTTC. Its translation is CASSIQPGETQYF.

The CDR3 spells CASSTRATGIYGYTF. CDR3 DNA: TGTGCCAGCTCTACCCGAGCGACAGGGATCTATGGCTACACCTTC. The chain carries TRBV21-1 and TRBJ1-2; TRBD1 is taken as the D call from the table, unchecked against the DNA. TRBV21-1 is a pseudogene. CDR3 size: 15 residues.